Listed below are T cell receptor beta chains from one sample, sequenced in a study of blood T cell repertoires in COVID-19. Assay: immunoSEQ multiplex PCR; the TCRdb copy retains only in-frame clones and omits some. The table includes some 160,000 clones, around 81% detected once. Sequencing was done on a sample of peripheral blood. The receptors stem from a man aged 65 to 79 who had recovered from COVID-19. The CDR3 runs from the conserved cysteine through the conserved F or W. Each record gives: D gene, V gene, clone size, J gene, CDR3 DNA, CDR3 protein. The D gene is left open where the match is weak. Where a row states a size, it is once, few, many or the class of an expanded clone; other rows omit it.

TRBD2	TRBV5-1	NA	TRBJ2-3	TGCGCCAGCAGCTTGGGCCCCATGAGGGCTAGCGGGGACGGCACAGATACGCAGTATTTT	CASSLGPMRASGDGTDTQYF
NA	TRBV19	NA	TRBJ2-5	TGTGCCAGTAGTAGTACGGCTAGCCTTGAGACCCAGTACTTC	CASSSTASLETQYF
NA	TRBV7-9	NA	TRBJ2-2	TGTGCCAGCACCCCCAGATTCGACAATGCGAACACCGGGGAGCTGTTTTTT	CASTPRFDNANTGELFF
NA	TRBV6-2/TRBV6-3	NA	TRBJ1-4	TGTGCCAGCAGTGACCCGAGGGGGTCTGAAAAACTGTTTTTT	CASSDPRGSEKLFF
NA	TRBV11-3	NA	TRBJ2-3	TGTGCCAGCAGCTTCGGACAGAGGGATACGCAGTATTTT	CASSFGQRDTQYF
NA	TRBV24-1	NA	TRBJ2-5	TGTGCCACCAGTGATTGGGACACCGGTGGGGAGACCCAGTACTTC	CATSDWDTGGETQYF
TRBD1	TRBV5-1	NA	TRBJ1-2	TGCGCCAGCAGCCGCGGGACAGGGAACTATGGCTACACCTTC	CASSRGTGNYGYTF
TRBD1	TRBV4-1	NA	TRBJ1-5	TGCGCCAGCAGCCAAGACGAGGACAGGGGAGATCAGCCCCAGCATTTT	CASSQDEDRGDQPQHF
NA	TRBV5-1	NA	TRBJ2-5	TGCGCCAGCAGCACCTACCCCCGGGACACAGAAGAGACCCAGTACTTC	CASSTYPRDTEETQYF
TRBD1	TRBV4-3	NA	TRBJ2-3	TGCGCCAGCAGCCTACAGGGGAGCCAGGCTACGCAGTATTTT	CASSLQGSQATQYF
NA	TRBV5-1	NA	TRBJ2-1	TGCGCCAGCAGCTTGGGCGGGGACTCCTACAATGAGCAGTTCTTC	CASSLGGDSYNEQFF
TRBD2	TRBV4-1	NA	TRBJ2-7	TGCGCCAGCAGCCCCAGAGGACTAGCGGGAGGGACTACCTACGAGCAGTACTTC	CASSPRGLAGGTTYEQYF
NA	TRBV6-5	once	TRBJ1-3	TGTGCCAGCAGAGCTGCAGGGTTGAGAAACACCATATATTTT	CASRAAGLRNTIYF
NA	TRBV5-1	NA	TRBJ2-7	TGCGCCAGCAGTGGGGGCGGAGCGACCTACGAGCAGTACTTC	CASSGGGATYEQYF
TRBD2	TRBV10-3	NA	TRBJ2-1	TGTGCCATTTTACCTAGCGGTAGCAATGAGCAGTTCTTC	CAILPSGSNEQFF
NA	TRBV9	once	TRBJ2-1	TGTGCCAGCAGCGCGAACGTCCCTAACGGGGCCTACAATGAGCAGTTCTTC	CASSANVPNGAYNEQFF
TRBD2	TRBV7-9	NA	TRBJ2-5	TGTGCCAGCAGCTTAGGATCCGGCGGCGGGAGGGAGACCCAGTACTTC	CASSLGSGGGRETQYF
TRBD1	TRBV5-6	NA	TRBJ2-1	TGTGCCAGCAGCTCTTCGACAGGGGGATATGTGCAGTTCTTC	CASSSSTGGYVQFF
NA	TRBV6-5	once	TRBJ1-3	TGTGCCAGCAGTTACTCGGAGCTGAGCTCTGGAAACACCATATATTTT	CASSYSELSSGNTIYF
NA	TRBV7-9	NA	TRBJ2-7	TGTGCCAGCAGCTTAGAACAGGGTGCCTACGAGCAGTACTTC	CASSLEQGAYEQYF
TRBD2	TRBV19	once	TRBJ2-1	TGTGCCAGTAGTATAGATCCTAGCGGGAGGGCGTACTACAATGAGCAGTTCTTC	CASSIDPSGRAYYNEQFF
NA	TRBV5-3	few	TRBJ2-5	TGTGCCAGAAGCCCACCCTCTAGGAGGGAAGGCCAAGAGACCCAGTACTTC	CARSPPSRREGQETQYF